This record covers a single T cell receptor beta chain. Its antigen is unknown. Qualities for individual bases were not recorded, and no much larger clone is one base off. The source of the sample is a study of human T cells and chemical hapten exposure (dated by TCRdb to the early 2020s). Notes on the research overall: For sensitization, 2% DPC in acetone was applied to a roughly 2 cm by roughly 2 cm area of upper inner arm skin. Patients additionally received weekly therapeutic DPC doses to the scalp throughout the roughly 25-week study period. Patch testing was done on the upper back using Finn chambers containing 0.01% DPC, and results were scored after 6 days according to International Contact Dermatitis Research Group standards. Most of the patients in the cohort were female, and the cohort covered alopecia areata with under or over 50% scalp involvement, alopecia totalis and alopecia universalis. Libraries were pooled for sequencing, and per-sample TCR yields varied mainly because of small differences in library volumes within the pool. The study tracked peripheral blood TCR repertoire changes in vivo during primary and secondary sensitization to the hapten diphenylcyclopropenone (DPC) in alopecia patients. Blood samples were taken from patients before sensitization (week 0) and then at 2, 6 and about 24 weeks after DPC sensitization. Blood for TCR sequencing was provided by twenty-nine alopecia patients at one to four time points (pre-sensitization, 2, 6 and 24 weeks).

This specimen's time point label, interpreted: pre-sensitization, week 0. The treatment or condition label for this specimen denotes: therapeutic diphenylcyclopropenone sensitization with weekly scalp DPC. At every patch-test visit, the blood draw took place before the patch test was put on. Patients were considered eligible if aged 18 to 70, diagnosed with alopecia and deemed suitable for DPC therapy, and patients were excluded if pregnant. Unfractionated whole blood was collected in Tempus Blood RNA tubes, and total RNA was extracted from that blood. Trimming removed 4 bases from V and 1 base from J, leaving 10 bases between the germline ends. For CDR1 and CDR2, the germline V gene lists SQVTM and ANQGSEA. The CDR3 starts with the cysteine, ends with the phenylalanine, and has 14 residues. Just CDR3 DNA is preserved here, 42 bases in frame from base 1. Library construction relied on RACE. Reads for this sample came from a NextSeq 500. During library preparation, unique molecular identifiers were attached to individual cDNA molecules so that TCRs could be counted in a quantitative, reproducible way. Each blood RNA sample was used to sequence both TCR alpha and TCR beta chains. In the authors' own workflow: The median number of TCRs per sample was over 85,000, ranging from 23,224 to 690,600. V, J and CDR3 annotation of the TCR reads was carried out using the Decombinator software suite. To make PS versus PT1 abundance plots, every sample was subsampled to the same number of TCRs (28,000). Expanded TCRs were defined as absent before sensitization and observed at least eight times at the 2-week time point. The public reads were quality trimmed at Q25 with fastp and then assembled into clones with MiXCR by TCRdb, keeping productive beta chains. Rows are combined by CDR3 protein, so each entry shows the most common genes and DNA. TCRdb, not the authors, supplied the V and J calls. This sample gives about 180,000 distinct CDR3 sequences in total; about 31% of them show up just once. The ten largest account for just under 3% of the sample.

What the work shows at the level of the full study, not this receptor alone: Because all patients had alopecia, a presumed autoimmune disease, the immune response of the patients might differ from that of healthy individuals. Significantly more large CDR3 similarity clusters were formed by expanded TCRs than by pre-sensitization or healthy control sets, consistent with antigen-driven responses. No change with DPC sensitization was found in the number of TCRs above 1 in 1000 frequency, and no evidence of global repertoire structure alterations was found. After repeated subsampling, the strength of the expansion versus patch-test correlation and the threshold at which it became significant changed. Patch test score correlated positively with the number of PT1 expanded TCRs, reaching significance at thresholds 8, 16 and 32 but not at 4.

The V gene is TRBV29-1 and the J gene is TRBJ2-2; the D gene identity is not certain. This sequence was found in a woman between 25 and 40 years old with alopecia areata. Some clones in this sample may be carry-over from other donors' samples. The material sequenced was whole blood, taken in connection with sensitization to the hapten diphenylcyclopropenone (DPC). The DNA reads TGCAGCGTTGGCCTAGACCTGAACACCGGGGAGCTGTTTTTT. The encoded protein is CSVGLDLNTGELFF.